The T cell receptor (beta chain) under discussion was sequenced for a study of low-dose radiotherapy and immunotherapy resistance in tumors. Turning to the study itself: Cohort 2, a group dosed every two weeks at 1 Gy per fraction, received 13 Gy in total over 26 weeks.

The germline gives CDR1 MDHEN, CDR2 SYDVKM. With V trimmed by 8 bases and J by 4 bases, 6 bases remained unmatched. The CDR3 consists of 14 residues. Regarding time point: after trial treatment. Noted treatment: LDRT plus nivolumab, ipilimumab, low-dose cyclophosphamide and aspirin (RACIN trial). This clonotype was seen repeatedly, ten times or more. First-strand cDNA relied on TRAV- and TRBV-specific primers spanning alpha and beta chains. Over approximately 19 PCR cycles, TCRs were amplified from a constant-region primer and V-primer adapter. TCRdb analysed the reads with MiXCR anew, one entry per CDR3 protein. The table has under 70,000 distinct CDR3 sequences, 23% seen once.

The specimen was PBMCs, collected after low-dose radiotherapy plus immunotherapy. This receptor was identified in a male donor with prostate cancer. The J gene is TRBJ2-7, the V gene TRBV28; TRBD2 matches 12 bases. The CDR3 region is CASPALAGGYEQYF. The CDR3 nucleotides are TGTGCCAGCCCCGCCCTAGCGGGAGGGTACGAGCAGTACTTC. Based on the CDR3 plus reference TRBV28 and TRBJ2-7, the full variable domain is DVKVTQSSRYLVKRTGEKVFLECVQDMDHENMFWYRQDPGLGLRLIYFSYDVKMKEKGDIPEGYSVSREKKERFSLILESASTNQTSMYLCASPALAGGYEQYFGPGTRLTVT.